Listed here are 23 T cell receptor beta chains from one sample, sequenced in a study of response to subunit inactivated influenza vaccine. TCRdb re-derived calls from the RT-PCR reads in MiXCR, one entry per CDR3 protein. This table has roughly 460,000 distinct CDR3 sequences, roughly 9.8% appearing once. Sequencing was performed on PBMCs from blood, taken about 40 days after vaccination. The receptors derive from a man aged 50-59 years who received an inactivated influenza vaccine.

The CDR3 here is CSARPGRRADTQYF. As DNA, the CDR3 is TGCAGTGCTAGACCGGGGCGGCGGGCAGATACGCAGTATTTT. The chain combines TRBV20-1 with TRBJ2-3, with D perhaps TRBD1 or TRBD2 (5 bases each). The CDR3 consists of 14 residues. Germline V CDR1 and CDR2: DFQATT, SNEGSKA (reference sequence). Trimming removed 2 bases at V and 4 bases at J, with 13 bases between.

The CDR3 DNA follows: TGTGCCACCGGAGGGGACGCCAAAGGGCCCGGGGAGCTGTTTTTT. This sequence encodes CATGGDAKGPGELFF. This chain joins TRBV24-1 and TRBJ2-2, with a weak D call TRBD2 (6 bases). In germline, CDR1 is KGHDR, CDR2 SFDVKD. The length of the CDR3 is 15 residues. V lost 9 bases, J lost 6 bases, and 19 bases lay in between.

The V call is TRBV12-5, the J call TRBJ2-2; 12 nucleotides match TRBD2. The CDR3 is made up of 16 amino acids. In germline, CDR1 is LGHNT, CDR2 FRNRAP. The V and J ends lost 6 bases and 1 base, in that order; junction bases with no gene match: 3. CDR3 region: CASGWTSGMNTGELFF. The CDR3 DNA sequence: TGTGCTAGTGGCTGGACTAGCGGGATGAACACCGGGGAGCTGTTTTTT.

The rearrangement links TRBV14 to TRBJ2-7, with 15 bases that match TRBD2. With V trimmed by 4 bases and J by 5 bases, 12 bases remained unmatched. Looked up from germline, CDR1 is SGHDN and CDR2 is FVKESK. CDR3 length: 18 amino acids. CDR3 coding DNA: TGTGCCAGCAGCCCCGGACTAGCGGGGGGGATATACCCTAACGAGCAGTACTTC. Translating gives CASSPGLAGGIYPNEQYF.

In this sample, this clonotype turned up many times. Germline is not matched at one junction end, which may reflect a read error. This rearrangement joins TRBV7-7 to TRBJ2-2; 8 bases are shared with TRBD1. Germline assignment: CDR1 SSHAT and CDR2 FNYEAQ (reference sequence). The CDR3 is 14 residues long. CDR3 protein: CASSLRQGTGELFF. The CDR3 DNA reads TGTGCTAGCAGCCTACGACAGGGGACCGGGGAGCTGTTTTTT. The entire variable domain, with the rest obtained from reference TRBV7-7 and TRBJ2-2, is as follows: GAGVSQSPRYKVTKRGQDVTLRCDPISSHATLYWYQQALGQGPEFLTYFNYEAQPDKSGLPSDRFSAERPEGSISTLTIQRTEQRDSAMYRCASSLRQGTGELFFGEGSRLTVL.

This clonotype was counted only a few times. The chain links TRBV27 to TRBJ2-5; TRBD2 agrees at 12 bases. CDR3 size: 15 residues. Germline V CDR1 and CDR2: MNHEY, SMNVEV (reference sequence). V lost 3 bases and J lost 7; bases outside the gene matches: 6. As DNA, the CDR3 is TGTGCCAGCAGTTTTAGGCTAGCGGGAGGGGGGACCCAGTACTTC. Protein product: CASSFRLAGGGTQYF.

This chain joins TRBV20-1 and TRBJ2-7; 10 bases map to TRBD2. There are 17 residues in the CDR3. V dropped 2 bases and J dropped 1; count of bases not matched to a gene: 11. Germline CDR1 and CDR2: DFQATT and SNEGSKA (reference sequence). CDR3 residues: CSARIGRAGGLSYEQYF. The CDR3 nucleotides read TGCAGTGCTAGAATAGGGAGAGCGGGAGGGCTTTCCTACGAGCAGTACTTC.

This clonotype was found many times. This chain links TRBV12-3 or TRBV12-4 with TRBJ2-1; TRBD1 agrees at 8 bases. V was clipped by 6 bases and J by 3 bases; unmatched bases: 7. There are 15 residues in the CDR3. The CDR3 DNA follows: TGTGCCAGCAGCCGAGACAGGGGCAGCTACAATGAGCAGTTCTTC. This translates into CASSRDRGSYNEQFF.

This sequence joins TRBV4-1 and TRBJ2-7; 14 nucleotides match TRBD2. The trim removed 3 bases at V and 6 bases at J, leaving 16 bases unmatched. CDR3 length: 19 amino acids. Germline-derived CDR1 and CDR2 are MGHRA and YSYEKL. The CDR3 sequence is CASSHPLRRGLAGESEQYF. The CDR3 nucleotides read TGCGCCAGCAGCCATCCCTTGAGGAGGGGACTAGCGGGGGAGAGCGAGCAGTACTTC.

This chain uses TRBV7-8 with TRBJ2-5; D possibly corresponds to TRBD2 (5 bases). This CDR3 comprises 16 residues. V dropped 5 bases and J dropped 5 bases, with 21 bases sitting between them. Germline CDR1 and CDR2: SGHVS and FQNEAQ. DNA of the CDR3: TGTGCCAGCAGCGCGAAGAGGGTTCAGGTTGGTGAGACCCAGTACTTC. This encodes CASSAKRVQVGETQYF.

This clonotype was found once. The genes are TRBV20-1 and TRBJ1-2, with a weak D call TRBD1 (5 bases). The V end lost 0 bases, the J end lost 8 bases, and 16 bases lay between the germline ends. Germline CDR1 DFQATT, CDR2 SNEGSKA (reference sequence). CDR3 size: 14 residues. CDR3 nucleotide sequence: TGCAGTGCTAGAGAGACAGTCGGTGGGAAAGGCTACACCTTC. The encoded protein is CSARETVGGKGYTF.

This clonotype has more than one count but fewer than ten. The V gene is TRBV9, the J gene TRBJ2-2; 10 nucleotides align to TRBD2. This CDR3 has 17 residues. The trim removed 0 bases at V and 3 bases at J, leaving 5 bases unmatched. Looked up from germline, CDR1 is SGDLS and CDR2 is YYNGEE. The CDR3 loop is CASSVASGSGYTGELFF. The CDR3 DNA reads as TGTGCCAGCAGCGTAGCTAGCGGGAGCGGCTACACCGGGGAGCTGTTTTTT.

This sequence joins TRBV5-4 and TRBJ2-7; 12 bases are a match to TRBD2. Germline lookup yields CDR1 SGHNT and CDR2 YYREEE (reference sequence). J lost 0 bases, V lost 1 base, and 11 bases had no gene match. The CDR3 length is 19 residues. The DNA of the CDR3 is TGTGCCAGCAGCTTGTTCATGTTGACGGGACTAGCGGGCTCCTACGAGCAGTACTTC. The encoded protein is CASSLFMLTGLAGSYEQYF.

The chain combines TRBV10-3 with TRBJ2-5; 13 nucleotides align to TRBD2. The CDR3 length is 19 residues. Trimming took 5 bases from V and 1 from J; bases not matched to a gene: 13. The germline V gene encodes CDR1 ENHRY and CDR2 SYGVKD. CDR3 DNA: TGTGCCATCAGTCAGGGAACTAGCGGGGGGGAAATGCTCCAAGAGACCCAGTACTTC. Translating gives CAISQGTSGGEMLQETQYF.

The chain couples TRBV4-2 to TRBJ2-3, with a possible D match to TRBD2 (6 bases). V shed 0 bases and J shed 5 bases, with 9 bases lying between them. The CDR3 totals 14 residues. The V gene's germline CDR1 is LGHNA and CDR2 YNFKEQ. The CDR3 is CASSQERGEDTQYF. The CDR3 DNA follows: TGTGCCAGCAGCCAAGAGCGGGGAGAAGATACGCAGTATTTT.

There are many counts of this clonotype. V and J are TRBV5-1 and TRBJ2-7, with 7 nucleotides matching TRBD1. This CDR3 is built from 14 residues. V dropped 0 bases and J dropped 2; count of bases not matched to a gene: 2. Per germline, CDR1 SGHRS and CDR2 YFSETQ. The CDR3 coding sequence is TGCGCCAGCAGCTTGGTTGGGACAGCCTACGAGCAGTACTTC. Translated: CASSLVGTAYEQYF.

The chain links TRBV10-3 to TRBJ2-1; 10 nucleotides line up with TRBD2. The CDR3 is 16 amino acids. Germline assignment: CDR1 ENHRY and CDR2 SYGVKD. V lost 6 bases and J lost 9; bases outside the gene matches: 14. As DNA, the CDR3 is TGTGCCATCAGAACTAGCGGGACCAGCCGGGTGGGTGAGCAGTTCTTC. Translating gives CAIRTSGTSRVGEQFF.

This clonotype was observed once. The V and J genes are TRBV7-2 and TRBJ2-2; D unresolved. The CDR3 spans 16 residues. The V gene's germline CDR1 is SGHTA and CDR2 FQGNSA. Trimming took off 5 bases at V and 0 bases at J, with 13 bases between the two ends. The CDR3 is CASSTRPVSNTGELFF. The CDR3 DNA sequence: TGTGCCAGCAGCACCCGACCGGTTTCGAACACCGGGGAGCTGTTTTTT.

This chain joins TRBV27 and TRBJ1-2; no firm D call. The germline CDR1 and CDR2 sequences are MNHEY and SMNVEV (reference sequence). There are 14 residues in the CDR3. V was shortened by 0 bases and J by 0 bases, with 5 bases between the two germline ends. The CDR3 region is CASSLSFPNYGYTF. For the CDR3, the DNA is TGTGCCAGCAGTTTATCGTTCCCTAACTATGGCTACACCTTC.

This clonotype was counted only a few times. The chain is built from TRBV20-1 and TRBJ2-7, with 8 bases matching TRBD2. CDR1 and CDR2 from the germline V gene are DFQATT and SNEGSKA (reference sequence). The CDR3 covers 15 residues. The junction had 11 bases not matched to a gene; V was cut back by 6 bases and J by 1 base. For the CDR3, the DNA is TGCAGTGCGGGCCTGGGGGCTAGCGGGTCCTACGAGCAGTACTTC. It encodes CSAGLGASGSYEQYF.

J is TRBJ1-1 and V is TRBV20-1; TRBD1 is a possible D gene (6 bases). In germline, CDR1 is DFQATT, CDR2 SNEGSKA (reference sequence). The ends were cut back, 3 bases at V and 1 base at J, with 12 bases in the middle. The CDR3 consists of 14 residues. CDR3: CSASWGLSNTEAFF. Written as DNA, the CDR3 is TGCAGTGCTAGTTGGGGGCTCTCGAACACTGAAGCTTTCTTT.

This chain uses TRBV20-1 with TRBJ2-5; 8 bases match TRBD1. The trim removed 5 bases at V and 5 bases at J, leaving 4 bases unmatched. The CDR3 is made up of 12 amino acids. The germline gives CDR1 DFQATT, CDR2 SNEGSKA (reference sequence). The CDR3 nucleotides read TGCAGTGCTGCAGGGGGCGCGGAGACCCAGTACTTC. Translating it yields CSAAGGAETQYF.

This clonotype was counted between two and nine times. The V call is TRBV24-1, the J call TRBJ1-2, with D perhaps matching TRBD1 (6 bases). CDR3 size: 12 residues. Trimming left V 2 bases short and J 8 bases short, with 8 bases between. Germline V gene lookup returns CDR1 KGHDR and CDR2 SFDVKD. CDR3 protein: CATSDYGTGYTF. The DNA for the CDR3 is TGTGCCACCAGTGATTACGGGACAGGCTACACCTTC.